These 10 T cell receptor beta chains share one sample of origin, sequenced in a study of blood T cell repertoires in COVID-19. Repertoires were generated with immunoSEQ multiplex PCR, while TCRdb's copy carries only in-frame clones and drops some. The table records 150,000 to 200,000 clones, 80% to 90% of them present only once. The sequenced material came from PBMCs or T cells enriched from blood (not recorded which). The receptors here all came from a man aged 45 to 65 who had recovered from COVID-19.

V and J are TRBV19 and TRBJ2-7; TRBD1 agrees at 9 bases. Germline V gene data show CDR1 as LNHDA and CDR2 as SQIVND (reference sequence). The CDR3 loop spans 14 amino acids. Trimming at V came to 3 bases and at J to 1 base, leaving 1 base not matched to a gene. The CDR3 nucleotides read TGTGCCAGTAGTATCGGGACAGGGTCCTACGAGCAGTACTTC. It codes for CASSIGTGSYEQYF.

The chain uses TRBV28 and TRBJ1-6; 7 bases align to TRBD1. Germline V CDR1 and CDR2: MDHEN, SYDVKM. The CDR3 is 14 amino acids. V gave up 8 bases and J gave up 6 bases; unmatched junction bases: 7. The CDR3: CASSPRGRNSPLHF. In DNA form, the CDR3 reads TGTGCCAGCTCTCCGAGGGGGCGTAATTCACCCCTCCACTTT.

The chain links TRBV3-1 (or the pseudogene TRBV3-2) to TRBJ2-5, with TRBD1 matching 8 bases. The germline gives CDR1 LGHDT, CDR2 YNNKEL (reference sequence). The CDR3 consists of 14 residues. V was pared by 5 bases and J by 2 bases, with 4 bases of the junction left unmatched. In DNA, the CDR3 is TGTGCCAGCAGCGTAACAGGGGGACAAGAGACCCAGTACTTC. Translated, it gives CASSVTGGQETQYF.

The J gene is TRBJ1-2, the V gene TRBV18, with 7 nucleotides matching TRBD1. This CDR3 has 15 residues. V shed 3 bases and J 0 bases; nucleotides not matched to a gene: 4. CDR1 is KGHSH and CDR2 is LQKENI in the germline V gene. The DNA of the CDR3 is TGTGCCAGCTCACCGGGGACAGCAGCTAACTATGGCTACACCTTC. This sequence encodes CASSPGTAANYGYTF.

V and J are TRBV5-6 and TRBJ2-5; 8 bases align to TRBD1. The junction had 5 bases not matched to a gene; V was cut back by 4 bases and J by 12 bases. Germline lookup yields CDR1 SGHDT and CDR2 YYEEEE. The CDR3 length is 11 residues. CDR3 protein: CASSTGQVEYF. CDR3 nucleotides: TGTGCCAGCAGCACGGGACAGGTCGAGTACTTC. The full variable domain, rest sourced from reference TRBV5-6 and TRBJ2-5, is DAGVTQSPTHLIKTRGQQVTLRCSPKSGHDTVSWYQQALGQGPQFIFQYYEEEERQRGNFPDRFSGHQFPNYSSELNVNALLLGDSALYLCASSTGQVEYFGPGTRLLVL.

The chain uses TRBV6-5 and TRBJ1-1, with TRBD1 matching over 11 bases. Germline V gene sequence: CDR1 MNHEY, CDR2 SVGAGI. V lost 11 bases, J lost 3 bases, and 8 bases stayed unmatched. This CDR3 comprises 14 residues. The CDR3 region has the DNA TGTGCCTATACCGGACAGGGGGCTCACACTGAAGCTTTCTTT. Its protein is CAYTGQGAHTEAFF.

The gene calls are TRBV29-1 and TRBJ2-5; D unresolved. CDR1 and CDR2 (germline): SQVTM, ANQGSEA. The CDR3 extends over 11 amino acids. Trimming removed 4 bases from V and 2 bases from J, with 5 bases in between. The CDR3 is CSVGGQETQYF. CDR3 bases: TGCAGCGTTGGAGGACAAGAGACCCAGTACTTC. Filled out from reference TRBV29-1 and TRBJ2-5, the complete variable domain reads SAVISQKPSRDICQRGTSLTIQCQVDSQVTMMFWYRQQPGQSLTLIATANQGSEATYESGFVIDKFPISRPNLTFSTLTVSNMSPEDSSIYLCSVGGQETQYFGPGTRLLVL.

This clone was observed a few times. This chain joins TRBV7-2 and TRBJ2-1; 8 bases agree with TRBD2. V was clipped by 4 bases and J by 0 bases; unmatched bases: 8. CDR3 length: 17 residues. In germline, CDR1 is SGHTA, CDR2 FQGNSA. CDR3 DNA: TGTGCCAGCAGCTCAAACGGGGGGGCTAGCTCCTACAATGAGCAGTTCTTC. This gives the protein CASSSNGGASSYNEQFF. Full variable domain (missing parts from reference TRBV7-2 and TRBJ2-1): GAGVSQSPSNKVTEKGKDVELRCDPISGHTALYWYRQSLGQGLEFLIYFQGNSAPDKSGLPSDRFSAERTGGSVSTLTIQRTQQEDSAVYLCASSSNGGASSYNEQFFGPGTRLTVL.

The chain couples TRBV2 to TRBJ1-1; D possibly corresponds to TRBD1 (5 bases). V lost 5 bases and J lost 8, with 15 bases in between. Germline V gives CDR1 SNHLY, CDR2 FYNNEI. CDR3 length equals 13 residues. The CDR3 DNA sequence: TGTGCCAGCAGTCCGACAGTTCCGTGGGAAGCTTTCTTT. It yields the protein CASSPTVPWEAFF.

This chain links TRBV19 with TRBJ2-2; D possibly corresponds to TRBD1 (5 bases). There are 13 residues in the CDR3. Germline lookup yields CDR1 LNHDA and CDR2 SQIVND (reference sequence). Trimming left V 5 bases short and J 6 bases short, with 10 bases between. The CDR3 DNA follows: TGTGCCAGTAGTTCTCAGGGTTCCGGGGAGCTGTTTTTT. Translating gives CASSSQGSGELFF. Full variable domain (outside the CDR3, taken from reference TRBV19 and TRBJ2-2): DGGITQSPKYLFRKEGQNVTLSCEQNLNHDAMYWYRQDPGQGLRLIYYSQIVNDFQKGDIAEGYSVSREKKESFPLTVTSAQKNPTAFYLCASSSQGSGELFFGEGSRLTVL.